A single sample gave rise to the 24 T cell receptor beta chains below, sequenced in a study of cytomegalovirus exposure and HLA in healthy donors. With 60 Vbeta and 13 Jbeta primers, the PCR was carried out. The repertoire was sequenced with immunoSEQ multiplex PCR; TCRdb's copy has only in-frame clones and lacks some. The sample contains some 95,000 clones, about two thirds of which appear only once. Sequencing input: PBMCs. The source of these receptors is a female donor in good health and CMV-seronegative.

This chain uses TRBV7-2 with TRBJ2-7; D may be TRBD1 (6 bases). This CDR3 is built from 14 residues. V was pared by 5 bases and J by 3 bases, with 14 bases between. CDR1 and CDR2 (germline): SGHTA, FQGNSA. Written as DNA, the CDR3 is TGTGCCAGCAGCCTAGGGGCAGGGGTCTACGAGCAGTACTTC. Its translation: CASSLGAGVYEQYF.

This chain uses TRBV18 with TRBJ1-1; tentatively, D is TRBD1 (6 bases). The V end lost 3 bases, the J end lost 1 base, and 9 bases lay between the germline ends. This CDR3 spans 14 amino acids. Germline CDR1 is KGHSH and CDR2 is LQKENI. CDR3 bases: TGTGCCAGCTCACCCAGGGGTGGGAACACTGAAGCTTTCTTT. Its translation is CASSPRGGNTEAFF.

This chain links TRBV5-4 with TRBJ1-1; 8 bases match TRBD1. This CDR3 is 17 amino acids long. Trimming removed 1 base from V and 10 bases from J; junction bases left unmatched: 18. Germline V gives CDR1 SGHNT, CDR2 YYREEE (reference sequence). CDR3 sequence reads: CASSLLSGQGFLAGAFF. The CDR3 nucleotides are TGTGCCAGCAGCTTGTTGAGTGGACAGGGATTCTTAGCCGGAGCTTTCTTT.

The chain recombines TRBV5-1 with TRBJ2-7; 9 nucleotides match TRBD1. CDR1 and CDR2 (germline): SGHRS, YFSETQ. The V and J ends lost 0 bases and 3 bases, in that order; junction bases with no gene match: 4. The CDR3 contains 15 residues. The CDR3 sequence is CASSLVPGQGYEQYF. In DNA, the CDR3 is TGCGCCAGCAGCTTGGTCCCGGGACAGGGCTACGAGCAGTACTTC.

V is TRBV5-1 and J is TRBJ2-2, with D perhaps matching TRBD2 (5 bases). This CDR3 region has 15 residues. Trimming removed 4 bases from V and 4 bases from J, with 14 bases in between. CDR1 is SGHRS, CDR2 YFSETQ, per germline. CDR3 sequence: CASSERPGGTGELFF. The CDR3 DNA follows: TGCGCCAGCAGCGAGAGACCAGGAGGCACCGGGGAGCTGTTTTTT.

As DNA, the CDR3 is TGCGCCAGCAGCCCTGCGGCTAGCGGCACAGATACGCAGTATTTT. Translating it yields CASSPAASGTDTQYF. The rearrangement links TRBV4-3 to TRBJ2-3, with a tentative D call TRBD2 (6 bases). The CDR3 extends over 15 amino acids. Germline CDR1 LGHNA, CDR2 YSLEER. V lost 4 bases and J 1 base, leaving 12 bases between the germline ends.

This clone has only a few counts. V usage is TRBV29-1 and J usage is TRBJ1-1, with D unclear. The CDR3 is made up of 9 amino acids. Trimming removed 4 bases at V and 8 bases at J, with 5 bases between. Per the germline V gene, CDR1 is SQVTM and CDR2 is ANQGSEA. The CDR3 DNA reads as TGCAGCGTTGGGGCAGAAGCTTTCTTT. The encoded protein is CSVGAEAFF.

A word on this clone: Additional DNA sequences in this sample encode the identical CDR3. This chain uses TRBV28 with TRBJ1-2, with TRBD1 as a possible D gene (5 bases). The length of the CDR3 is 14 residues. Germline CDR1 is MDHEN and CDR2 is SYDVKM. Trimming left V 4 bases short and J 2 bases short, with 11 bases between. The chain's CDR3 is CASSSGGANYGYTF. The CDR3, as DNA: TGTGCCAGCAGTTCGGGTGGGGCGAACTATGGCTACACCTTC.

The rearrangement uses TRBV5-6 and TRBJ1-2; D perhaps matches TRBD1 (5 bases). CDR3 length: 15 amino acids. Germline V gene sequence: CDR1 SGHDT, CDR2 YYEEEE. Trimming took off 0 bases at V and 0 bases at J, with 9 bases between the two ends. The CDR3 region is CASSLGGGANYGYTF. DNA for the CDR3: TGTGCCAGCAGCTTGGGCGGGGGGGCTAACTATGGCTACACCTTC. The whole variable domain, filled in from reference TRBV5-6 and TRBJ1-2, reads DAGVTQSPTHLIKTRGQQVTLRCSPKSGHDTVSWYQQALGQGPQFIFQYYEEEERQRGNFPDRFSGHQFPNYSSELNVNALLLGDSALYLCASSLGGGANYGYTFGSGTRLTVV.

The V call is TRBV5-3, the J call TRBJ1-1; TRBD1 matches 8 bases. TRBV5-3 has ORF status, its function being uncertain. The CDR3 is 16 amino acids. Trimming took 2 bases from V and 0 from J; bases not matched to a gene: 6. The CDR3: CARSFDGDRMNTEAFF. In DNA form, the CDR3 reads TGTGCCAGAAGCTTCGACGGGGACAGGATGAACACTGAAGCTTTCTTT.

The rearrangement links TRBV28 to TRBJ1-5, with a weak D call TRBD1 (5 bases). The CDR3 has 18 amino acids. The germline V gene has CDR1 MDHEN and CDR2 SYDVKM. The V gene lost 2 bases and the J gene lost 0 bases, with 17 bases spanning the gap. The chain's CDR3 is CASSLRRPGGASNQPQHF. DNA of the CDR3: TGTGCCAGCAGTTTAAGGCGACCCGGGGGAGCTAGCAATCAGCCCCAGCATTTT.

The J gene is TRBJ1-1, the V gene TRBV6-5, with D perhaps matching TRBD1 (6 bases). V lost 2 bases, J lost 2 bases, and 12 bases lay in between. Germline V gives CDR1 MNHEY, CDR2 SVGAGI. The CDR3 is made up of 15 amino acids. The CDR3 protein is CASSYADRSNTEAFF. CDR3 nucleotides: TGTGCCAGCAGTTACGCCGACAGGAGTAACACTGAAGCTTTCTTT.

With respect to this clone: The sample contains more than one DNA sequence encoding this CDR3. The V and J genes are TRBV6-1 and TRBJ2-5; 10 positions agree with TRBD2. CDR1 and CDR2 (germline): MNHNS, SASEGT. V shed 1 base, J shed 2 bases, and the junction held 1 base outside the gene matches. CDR3 length: 15 residues. The CDR3 region is CASSEVAGGQETQYF. The CDR3 DNA is TGTGCCAGCAGTGAAGTAGCGGGGGGTCAAGAGACCCAGTACTTC.

This clone was observed a handful of times. The rearrangement uses TRBV6-5 and TRBJ2-1; tentatively, D is TRBD1 (6 bases). The ends were cut back, 6 bases at V and 9 bases at J, with 12 bases in the middle. The CDR3 length is 12 residues. Germline V lookup: CDR1 MNHEY, CDR2 SVGAGI. CDR3 in DNA: TGTGCCAGCAGCCCAGAAGGGGGTGAGCAGTTCTTC. This codes for CASSPEGGEQFF.

The chain recombines TRBV5-1 with TRBJ1-1, with 7 bases identical to TRBD1. The CDR3 contains 14 residues. Germline CDR1 reads SGHRS; CDR2 reads YFSETQ. With V trimmed by 4 bases and J by 1 base, 4 bases remained unmatched. The CDR3 DNA reads as TGCGCCAGCAGCATAAGGACAGGGAACACTGAAGCTTTCTTT. Translating it yields CASSIRTGNTEAFF.

CDR3: CASGPTTGGVQPQHF. CDR3 DNA sequence: TGTGCCAGCGGACCTACGACAGGGGGTGTTCAGCCCCAGCATTTT. The V call is TRBV27, the J call TRBJ1-5, with 9 bases identical to TRBD1. In germline, CDR1 is MNHEY, CDR2 SMNVEV (reference sequence). Trimming removed 8 bases from V and 6 bases from J; junction bases left unmatched: 11. The CDR3 contains 15 residues.

The chain links TRBV7-3 to TRBJ2-1; D not resolved. V was trimmed by 3 bases and J by 4 bases, leaving 7 bases between them. This CDR3 region has 13 residues. CDR1 is SGHTA, CDR2 FQGTGA, per germline. The CDR3 here is CASSFTIYNEQFF. CDR3 sequence (DNA): TGTGCCAGCAGCTTTACAATTTACAATGAGCAGTTCTTC. Combining the CDR3 with reference TRBV7-3 and TRBJ2-1 gives the whole variable domain GAGVSQTPSNKVTEKGKYVELRCDPISGHTALYWYRQSLGQGPEFLIYFQGTGAADDSGLPNDRFFAVRPEGSVSTLKIQRTERGDSAVYLCASSFTIYNEQFFGPGTRLTVL.

The chain uses TRBV19 and TRBJ1-2; D may be TRBD1 (5 bases). Deletions cut 6 bases from V and 4 bases from J, with 18 bases between. CDR1 LNHDA and CDR2 SQIVND come from the germline V gene (reference sequence). The CDR3 is 15 residues long. The CDR3 DNA reads TGTGCCAGTAGATGGGGAGAGGGACTTCTCTATGGCTACACCTTC. Translated: CASRWGEGLLYGYTF.

The chain has TRBV6-6 and TRBJ1-1; possible D gene TRBD1, 5 bases. Per germline, CDR1 MNHNY and CDR2 SVGAGI (reference sequence). This CDR3 has 13 residues. Between the trimmed V and J ends, which lost 10 bases and 0 bases, there was a span of 12 bases. CDR3 sequence (DNA): TGTGCCACCTCAACAGGTGTGAACACTGAAGCTTTCTTT. It codes for CATSTGVNTEAFF.

The V gene is TRBV5-5, the J gene TRBJ1-4; 7 nucleotides match TRBD1. The CDR3 length is 13 residues. Per the germline V gene, CDR1 is SGHKS and CDR2 is YYEKEE (reference sequence). The V gene end was trimmed by 2 bases and the J gene end by 7 bases; junction bases not matched to a gene: 2. CDR3 loop: CASSFYRGEKLFF. In DNA form, the CDR3 reads TGTGCCAGCAGCTTTTACAGGGGTGAAAAACTGTTTTTT.

The chain has TRBV27 and TRBJ2-7, with 11 bases matching TRBD2. The CDR3 is 14 residues long. With 5 bases clipped from V and 6 bases from J, the junction kept 6 bases outside the gene matches. Germline values: CDR1 MNHEY, CDR2 SMNVEV (reference sequence). The CDR3 sequence is CASSPGLAVSEQYF. The CDR3 DNA follows: TGTGCCAGCAGTCCGGGACTAGCGGTTTCCGAGCAGTACTTC.

This clone was seen a single time. The chain uses TRBV9 and TRBJ2-5; D is possibly TRBD2 (6 bases). V lost 0 bases and J 4 bases, leaving 13 bases between the germline ends. Germline V gene data show CDR1 as SGDLS and CDR2 as YYNGEE. CDR3 length equals 15 residues. The CDR3 protein is CASSVALGGAETQYF. CDR3 sequence (DNA): TGTGCCAGCAGCGTAGCCTTGGGCGGGGCAGAGACCCAGTACTTC.

V is TRBV7-2 and J is TRBJ1-2; D gene unclear. Trimming stripped 4 bases from V and 7 bases from J, with 4 bases between. CDR3 length: 10 amino acids. Germline V gene sequence: CDR1 SGHTA, CDR2 FQGNSA. CDR3 residues: CASSSGGYTF. The CDR3 bases are TGTGCCAGCAGCTCGGGTGGCTACACCTTC.

The V gene is TRBV5-6, the J gene TRBJ1-1, with 8 positions matching TRBD1. Germline V CDR1 and CDR2: SGHDT, YYEEEE. V trimming: 5 bases; J trimming: 3 bases; junction bases outside the gene matches: 3. The CDR3 length is 13 residues. The CDR3 DNA reads as TGTGCCAGCAGGAAGGACAGGGACACTGAAGCTTTCTTT. It is translated as CASRKDRDTEAFF. Complete variable domain (other parts from reference TRBV5-6 and TRBJ1-1): DAGVTQSPTHLIKTRGQQVTLRCSPKSGHDTVSWYQQALGQGPQFIFQYYEEEERQRGNFPDRFSGHQFPNYSSELNVNALLLGDSALYLCASRKDRDTEAFFGQGTRLTVV.